This T cell receptor (beta chain) was identified during a study of T cell repertoires in cytomegalovirus infection (dated by TCRdb to about 2019). With respect to the entire study: Recently identified HLA-C-restricted CMV epitopes, whose presentation resists viral immunomodulation, were targeted by peptide stimulations together with well-studied HLA-B-restricted epitopes. Donor HLA type was relevant to the analysis, as public TCR beta signatures indicated carriage of CMV infection together with the matching HLA type. Here is what the overall study found, with its caveats: In both this cohort and an independent roughly 350-donor cohort, the cumulative frequency of public TCR beta family members distinguished carriers of CMV infection plus the relevant HLA type. The ex vivo response was dominated by HLA-C-restricted CMV-specific TCR beta clonotypes, and the single most frequent clonotype in two of eight donors was supplied by these HLA-C-restricted clonotypes.

CDR1 is given as MNHEY and CDR2 as SVGEGT, both from the germline V gene. CDR3 length: 12 amino acids, cysteine to phenylalanine. Only CDR3 DNA remains: 36 bases, in frame from the first base. Per the publication, the treatment or condition label means: in vitro stimulation with specific CMV peptide epitopes to enrich CMV-specific T cells. Sequencing was carried out with an Illumina HiSeq 1500. Clones were called with MiXCR by TCRdb after fastp trimmed the public reads at Q25, and only in-frame beta chains were retained. Each CDR3 protein gets just one entry, which takes the most common genes and DNA from the rows behind it. This sample gives 450,000 to 650,000 distinct CDR3 sequences in total; just under 40% of them show up just once. The top ten constitute 48% of the sample. In regard to this clonotype: The antigen it binds to is not known. Base quality data are lacking; no much larger clone is found one base away.

This clonotype originated in a human donor in good health (CMV status not recorded). Some clones in this sample may be carry-over from other donors' samples. The chain employs TRBV6-2 or TRBV6-3 and TRBJ2-7, with the identity of the D gene unclear. The sequencing here drew on cultured PBMCs, taken from culture after CMV antigen stimulation. The nucleotide sequence is given as TGTGCATCCTCCCTTCGGCGATACGAGCAGTACTTC. This gives the protein CASSLRRYEQYF.